Listed below are T cell receptor beta chains from one sample, sequenced in a study of blood T cells in healthy people across ages. TCRdb reprocessed the 5' RACE reads via MiXCR and lists one record per CDR3 protein. The sample comprises 600,000 to 800,000 distinct CDR3 sequences, roughly half of which are singletons, and 13% rests with the top ten. The sequenced sample consisted of blood. The receptors derive from a woman of 80 years or more in good health. Both conserved end residues are part of each CDR3. The order of the fields is J gene, clone size, V gene, D gene, CDR3 protein, CDR3 DNA. D genes are given only for firm matches. Some rows mark clone size as missing; the rest say once, few, many or name a class of expanded clone.

J gene: TRBJ2-2; clone size: few; V gene: TRBV7-2; D gene: -; CDR3 protein: CASSFTPHRTLLNTGELFF; CDR3 DNA: TGTGCCAGCAGCTTTACGCCGCACAGGACCCTCTTGAACACCGGGGAGCTGTTTTTT
J gene: TRBJ2-5; clone size: -; V gene: TRBV10-2; D gene: -; CDR3 protein: CASRPRQVLEETQYF; CDR3 DNA: TGCGCCAGCAGGCCCAGACAGGTTCTGGAGGAGACCCAGTACTTC
J gene: TRBJ2-1; clone size: -; V gene: TRBV27; D gene: TRBD1; CDR3 protein: CASTKDRELYNEQFF; CDR3 DNA: TGTGCCAGCACCAAGGACAGGGAACTCTACAATGAGCAGTTCTTC
J gene: TRBJ2-3; clone size: -; V gene: TRBV30; D gene: TRBD1; CDR3 protein: CAWSRDRGTQPQYF; CDR3 DNA: TGTGCCTGGAGTAGGGACAGGGGCACTCAGCCCCAGTATTTT
J gene: TRBJ2-7; clone size: -; V gene: TRBV4-1; D gene: -; CDR3 protein: CASSQGPDTSYEQYF; CDR3 DNA: TGCGCCAGCAGCCAAGGCCCGGACACGTCCTACGAGCAGTACTTC
J gene: TRBJ1-2; clone size: -; V gene: TRBV10-3; D gene: -; CDR3 protein: CAISRFGAGYTF; CDR3 DNA: TGTGCCATCAGTAGATTCGGCGCTGGCTACACCTTC
J gene: TRBJ2-1; clone size: many; V gene: TRBV10-3; D gene: TRBD2; CDR3 protein: CAITGTSGGSSYNEQFF; CDR3 DNA: TGTGCCATCACCGGGACTAGCGGGGGGAGCTCCTACAATGAGCAGTTCTTC
J gene: TRBJ2-1; clone size: many; V gene: TRBV11-2; D gene: TRBD1; CDR3 protein: CASSWDRVVGEQFF; CDR3 DNA: TGTGCCAGCAGCTGGGACAGGGTAGTGGGTGAGCAGTTCTTC
J gene: TRBJ2-3; clone size: -; V gene: TRBV28; D gene: -; CDR3 protein: CASRSSAGIFNTQYF; CDR3 DNA: TGTGCCAGCAGATCGTCGGCGGGGATTTTTAATACGCAGTATTTT
J gene: TRBJ1-2; clone size: -; V gene: TRBV12-3/TRBV12-4; D gene: -; CDR3 protein: CASSTAYGYTF; CDR3 DNA: TGTGCCAGCAGCACAGCTTATGGCTACACCTTC
J gene: TRBJ2-1; clone size: many; V gene: TRBV2; D gene: -; CDR3 protein: CAENTGSNEQFF; CDR3 DNA: TGTGCCGAGAATACAGGATCCAATGAGCAGTTCTTC
J gene: TRBJ2-2; clone size: -; V gene: TRBV20-1; D gene: -; CDR3 protein: CSAPRGTDTGELFF; CDR3 DNA: TGCAGTGCTCCTAGGGGGACGGACACCGGGGAGCTGTTTTTT
J gene: TRBJ2-2; clone size: -; V gene: TRBV5-1; D gene: -; CDR3 protein: CASSLAVWANTGELFF; CDR3 DNA: TGCGCCAGCAGCTTGGCTGTCTGGGCGAACACCGGGGAGCTGTTTTTT
J gene: TRBJ1-2; clone size: -; V gene: TRBV4-3; D gene: TRBD1; CDR3 protein: CASSPGTGPYLGYTF; CDR3 DNA: TGCGCCAGCAGCCCGGGGACAGGACCTTACCTTGGCTACACCTTC
J gene: TRBJ2-3; clone size: few; V gene: TRBV29-1; D gene: -; CDR3 protein: CSVEKAADTQYF; CDR3 DNA: TGCAGCGTTGAAAAGGCAGCAGATACGCAGTATTTT
J gene: TRBJ1-2; clone size: -; V gene: TRBV3-1; D gene: -; CDR3 protein: CASSRTEIGGYTF; CDR3 DNA: TGTGCCAGCAGCCGGACAGAGATAGGTGGCTACACCTTC
J gene: TRBJ2-1; clone size: -; V gene: TRBV3-1; D gene: TRBD2; CDR3 protein: CASSPRLAGSSYNEQFF; CDR3 DNA: TGTGCCAGCAGCCCACGACTAGCGGGGAGCTCCTACAATGAGCAGTTCTTC